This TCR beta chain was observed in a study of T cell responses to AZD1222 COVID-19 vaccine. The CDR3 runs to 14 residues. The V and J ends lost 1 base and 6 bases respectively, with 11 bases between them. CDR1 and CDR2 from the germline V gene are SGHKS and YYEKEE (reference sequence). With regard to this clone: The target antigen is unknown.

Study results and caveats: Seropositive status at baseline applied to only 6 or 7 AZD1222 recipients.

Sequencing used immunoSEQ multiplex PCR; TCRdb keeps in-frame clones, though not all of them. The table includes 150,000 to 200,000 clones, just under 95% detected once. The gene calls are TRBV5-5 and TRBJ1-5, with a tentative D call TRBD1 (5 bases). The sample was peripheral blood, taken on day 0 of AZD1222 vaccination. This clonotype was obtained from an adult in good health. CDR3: CASSLSPGFQPQHF. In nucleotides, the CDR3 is TGTGCCAGCAGCTTGTCTCCAGGGTTTCAGCCCCAGCATTTT.